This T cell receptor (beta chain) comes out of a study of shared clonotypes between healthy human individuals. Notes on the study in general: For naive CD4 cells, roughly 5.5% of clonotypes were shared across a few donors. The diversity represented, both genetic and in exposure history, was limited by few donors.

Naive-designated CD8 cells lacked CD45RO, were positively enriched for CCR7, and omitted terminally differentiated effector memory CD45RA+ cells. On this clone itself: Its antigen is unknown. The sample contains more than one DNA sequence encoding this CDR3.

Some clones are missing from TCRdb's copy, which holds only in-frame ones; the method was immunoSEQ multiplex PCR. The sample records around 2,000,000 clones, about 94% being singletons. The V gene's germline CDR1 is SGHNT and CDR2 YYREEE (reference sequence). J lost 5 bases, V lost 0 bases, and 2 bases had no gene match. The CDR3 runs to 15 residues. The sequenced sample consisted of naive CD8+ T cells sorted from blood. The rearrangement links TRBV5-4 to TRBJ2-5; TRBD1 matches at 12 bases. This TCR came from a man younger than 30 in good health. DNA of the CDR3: TGTGCCAGCAGCTTGGTGGGGACAGGGGGCGAGACCCAGTACTTC. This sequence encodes CASSLVGTGGETQYF. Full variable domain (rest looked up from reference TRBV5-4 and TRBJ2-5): ETGVTQSPTHLIKTRGQQVTLRCSSQSGHNTVSWYQQALGQGPQFIFQYYREEENGRGNFPPRFSGLQFPNYSSELNVNALELDDSALYLCASSLVGTGGETQYFGPGTRLLVL.